Below are 27 T cell receptor beta chains sequenced from a single sample in a study of blood T cells in healthy people across ages. With a J-beta primer mix and a sample-barcoded 5' primer, a second PCR ran roughly 7 to 11 cycles. TCRdb redid the calling of the 5' RACE reads with MiXCR, one entry per CDR3 protein. The sample records about 640,000 distinct CDR3 sequences, under 65% being singletons. Material: blood. These receptors all come from a man aged 55 to 70 in good health.

This clonotype was found once. The chain is built from TRBV27 and TRBJ2-7; D call uncertain. Germline V gene data show CDR1 as MNHEY and CDR2 as SMNVEV (reference sequence). Trimming cost V 2 bases and J 0 bases, with 5 bases left between them. The CDR3 loop spans 13 amino acids. CDR3 nucleotides: TGTGCCAGCAGTTTAATGGCCTCCTACGAGCAGTACTTC. Translation: CASSLMASYEQYF.

The chain employs TRBV5-1 and TRBJ2-7; a weak D match, TRBD1 (6 bases). Germline V gene data show CDR1 as SGHRS and CDR2 as YFSETQ. Trimming took off 6 bases at V and 0 bases at J, with 13 bases between the two ends. The CDR3 runs to 14 residues. CDR3 protein: CASKSGTTSYEQYF. CDR3 bases: TGCGCCAGCAAAAGTGGGACAACCTCCTACGAGCAGTACTTC.

This clonotype was seen more than once but under ten times. The chain is built from TRBV7-2 and TRBJ2-5; tentative D call: TRBD1 (5 bases). Deletions cut 2 bases from V and 3 bases from J, with 13 bases between. Germline CDR1 reads SGHTA; CDR2 reads FQGNSA. This CDR3 has 15 residues. CDR3 sequence reads: CASSLYWGREETQYF. For the CDR3, the DNA is TGTGCCAGCAGCTTATATTGGGGCAGGGAAGAGACCCAGTACTTC.

The chain uses TRBV6-6 and TRBJ1-2, with unresolved D. Germline CDR1 is MNHNY and CDR2 is SVGAGI (reference sequence). This CDR3 region has 15 residues. Trimming took 8 bases from V and 0 from J, leaving 16 bases between them. CDR3 coding DNA: TGTGCCAGCCTCCGGGATAGGGATGCTAACTATGGCTACACCTTC. Translation: CASLRDRDANYGYTF.

The chain recombines TRBV27 with TRBJ2-5; D not certain. The germline V and J ends were trimmed by 1 base and 5 bases, with 11 bases remaining between them. This CDR3 is built from 14 residues. In germline, CDR1 is MNHEY, CDR2 SMNVEV (reference sequence). The CDR3 region has the DNA TGTGCCAGCAGTTTATACGGCAGCGCGGAGACCCAGTACTTC. It specifies CASSLYGSAETQYF.

V and J are TRBV4-2 and TRBJ2-5, with a possible D match to TRBD2 (7 bases). CDR3 length: 16 amino acids. Germline V gene lookup returns CDR1 LGHNA and CDR2 YNFKEQ. V lost 0 bases, J lost 2 bases, and 13 bases lay in between. Here the CDR3 DNA reads TGTGCCAGCAGCCAAGATTTGGGGGGGGCTCAAGAGACCCAGTACTTC. Encoded protein: CASSQDLGGAQETQYF.

The chain links TRBV3-1 to TRBJ1-2, with 7 positions matching TRBD1. Germline CDR1 and CDR2: LGHDT and YNNKEL (reference sequence). V was clipped by 4 bases and J by 4 bases; unmatched bases: 9. This CDR3 contains 15 residues. The CDR3 loop is CASSPGTEAAYGYTF. The CDR3 DNA is TGTGCCAGCAGCCCAGGGACAGAAGCCGCCTATGGCTACACCTTC.

This chain uses TRBV7-2 with TRBJ2-1, with 14 nucleotides matching TRBD2. The J call may not be correct, given that the DNA end is closer to TRBJ2-7. The germline V gene encodes CDR1 SGHTA and CDR2 FQGNSA. This CDR3 comprises 16 residues. The DNA for the CDR3 is TGTGCCAGCAGCCCGACTAGCGGGGGGGCTAGTAATGAGCAGTACTTC. The encoded protein is CASSPTSGGASNEQYF.

The chain joins TRBV10-3 to TRBJ2-2; TRBD2 matches 7 bases. The CDR3 consists of 15 residues. V dropped 3 bases and J dropped 1; count of bases not matched to a gene: 2. Per the germline V gene, CDR1 is ENHRY and CDR2 is SYGVKD. CDR3 residues: CAISDRGENTGELFF. The CDR3 nucleotides are TGTGCCATCAGTGACCGGGGGGAGAACACCGGGGAGCTGTTTTTT.

This clonotype was counted a few times. The rearrangement links TRBV4-1 to TRBJ2-2; no reliable D call. The germline V and J ends were trimmed by 0 bases and 7 bases, with 9 bases remaining between them. Germline V gene sequence: CDR1 MGHRA, CDR2 YSYEKL. This CDR3 region has 14 residues. In DNA, the CDR3 is TGCGCCAGCAGCCAAGATCGGCTCGTCGGGGAGCTGTTTTTT. This encodes CASSQDRLVGELFF.

V gene TRBV7-2 combines with J gene TRBJ2-2; D not certain. The V gene's germline CDR1 is SGHTA and CDR2 FQGNSA. The CDR3 has 14 residues. Trimming stripped 5 bases from V and 1 base from J, with 8 bases between. The CDR3 DNA reads as TGTGCCAGCAGCCAAAGGTGGAACACCGGGGAGCTGTTTTTT. Translated, it gives CASSQRWNTGELFF.

The chain employs TRBV4-1 and TRBJ2-7; 7 bases match TRBD2. CDR3 size: 15 residues. Germline V CDR1 and CDR2: MGHRA, YSYEKL. J gave up 0 bases and V 5 bases, and 7 bases lay outside the gene matches. The CDR3: CASSIVSGPSYEQYF. The DNA for the CDR3 is TGCGCCAGCAGCATAGTTAGCGGGCCCTCCTACGAGCAGTACTTC.

There are a few counts of this clonotype. V gene TRBV3-1 combines with J gene TRBJ1-5; 9 nucleotides line up with TRBD1. V lost 5 bases to trimming and J lost 11 bases; unmatched junction nucleotides: 4. Germline V gene data show CDR1 as LGHDT and CDR2 as YNNKEL (reference sequence). CDR3 length: 12 amino acids. CDR3 DNA sequence: TGTGCCAGCAGCTCGACAGGGGGGGCCCAGCATTTT. This gives the protein CASSSTGGAQHF.

The genes are TRBV10-3 and TRBJ1-4; 7 nucleotides align to TRBD1. V shed 3 bases, J shed 5 bases, and the junction held 3 bases outside the gene matches. From germline, CDR1 is ENHRY and CDR2 SYGVKD. This CDR3 spans 14 amino acids. DNA of the CDR3: TGTGCCATCAGTGAAGGGACAGCGAATGAAAAACTGTTTTTT. This translates into CAISEGTANEKLFF.

This clonotype has just a few counts. The V gene is TRBV6-1, the J gene TRBJ2-1, with 9 bases identical to TRBD2. Losses at the gene ends were 4 bases for V and 0 bases for J; bases not matched to a gene: 10. The germline V gene has CDR1 MNHNS and CDR2 SASEGT. CDR3 length: 18 amino acids. CDR3 sequence reads: CASSGSSGGPYSYNEQFF. CDR3 DNA: TGTGCCAGCAGTGGAAGTAGCGGGGGACCCTACTCCTACAATGAGCAGTTCTTC.

The gene calls are TRBV12-3 or TRBV12-4 and TRBJ2-3; D is perhaps TRBD1 (6 bases). The CDR3 spans 15 residues. The V gene lost 5 bases and the J gene lost 0 bases, with 12 bases spanning the gap. CDR3 loop: CASSPEGTSTDTQYF. CDR3 nucleotide sequence: TGTGCCAGCAGTCCAGAGGGGACAAGCACAGATACGCAGTATTTT.

As for this clonotype: A much bigger clone sits one base away, suggesting this may be a read error. The chain employs TRBV6-5 and TRBJ1-2, with TRBD1 identical over 7 bases. This CDR3 is built from 15 residues. Per the germline V gene, CDR1 is MNHEY and CDR2 is SVGAGI. Trimming cost V 7 bases and J 1 base; bases outside gene matches: 9. Here the CDR3 DNA reads TGTGCCAGCAAGGGCCAGGGGGTCGGTAACTATGGCTACACCTTC. Its protein product is CASKGQGVGNYGYTF.

V usage is TRBV6-5 and J usage is TRBJ2-7; D is possibly TRBD2 (6 bases). Judging by the DNA end, TRBJ2-5 fits better; the J call may be wrong. This CDR3 contains 14 residues. CDR1 is MNHEY and CDR2 is SVGAGI in the germline V gene. The CDR3 DNA is TGTGCCAGTATAGGGGCGGGAAGTTCAGAGACCCAGTACTTC. Amino acid sequence: CASIGAGSSETQYF.

The V call is TRBV20-1, the J call TRBJ2-1; 7 bases map to TRBD2. This CDR3 spans 14 amino acids. V gave up 3 bases and J gave up 2 bases; unmatched junction bases: 4. The germline V gene encodes CDR1 DFQATT and CDR2 SNEGSKA (reference sequence). CDR3 coding DNA: TGCAGTGCTAGGTCCGCGGGGGCCTACAATGAGCAGTTCTTC. Protein product: CSARSAGAYNEQFF.

V usage is TRBV6-1 and J usage is TRBJ2-3; D may be TRBD2 (6 bases). The CDR3 contains 15 residues. V dropped 6 bases and J dropped 4 bases, with 17 bases sitting between them. Per germline, CDR1 MNHNS and CDR2 SASEGT. This CDR3 is CASRWTTGVSDTQYF. The CDR3 DNA follows: TGTGCCAGCAGATGGACTACGGGGGTCTCAGATACGCAGTATTTT.

The chain is built from TRBV7-2 and TRBJ2-3; D ambiguous. V lost 5 bases and J 6 bases, leaving 9 bases between the germline ends. The germline V gene has CDR1 SGHTA and CDR2 FQGNSA. The CDR3 is made up of 12 amino acids. The CDR3 reads CASSPIRDTQYF. The CDR3 coding sequence is TGTGCCAGCAGCCCTATAAGGGATACGCAGTATTTT.

The chain couples TRBV20-1 to TRBJ1-1; D perhaps matches TRBD1 (6 bases). From germline, CDR1 is DFQATT and CDR2 SNEGSKA (reference sequence). Trimming took 0 bases from V and 0 from J, leaving 14 bases between them. The CDR3 runs 16 residues. CDR3 sequence reads: CSARDPRTALNTEAFF. The CDR3 DNA reads TGCAGTGCTAGAGATCCCCGGACAGCCTTGAACACTGAAGCTTTCTTT.

This clonotype turned up a few times. The chain couples TRBV5-5 to TRBJ2-1; a possible D gene is TRBD1 (6 bases). Germline V lookup: CDR1 SGHKS, CDR2 YYEKEE (reference sequence). The length of the CDR3 is 16 residues. Trimming pared 0 bases from V and 4 bases from J, leaving 14 bases between. CDR3: CASSLGAGQQYNEQFF. In nucleotides, the CDR3 is TGTGCCAGCAGCTTGGGTGCCGGACAGCAATACAATGAGCAGTTCTTC. Together with reference TRBV5-5 and TRBJ2-1, the CDR3 gives the full variable domain: DAGVTQSPTHLIKTRGQQVTLRCSPISGHKSVSWYQQVLGQGPQFIFQYYEKEERGRGNFPDRFSARQFPNYSSELNVNALLLGDSALYLCASSLGAGQQYNEQFFGPGTRLTVL.

The J gene is TRBJ1-2, the V gene TRBV6-6; TRBD1 agrees at 9 bases. The J segment lost 5 bases and the V segment lost 2 bases, leaving 3 bases of the junction unmatched. The CDR3 contains 14 residues. Germline CDR1 MNHNY, CDR2 SVGAGI (reference sequence). In nucleotides, the CDR3 is TGTGCCAGCAGTTACGGGACAGGGATGTATGGCTACACCTTC. This codes for CASSYGTGMYGYTF.

J is TRBJ2-6 and V is TRBV5-1; 11 bases agree with TRBD1. CDR1 SGHRS and CDR2 YFSETQ come from the germline V gene. V gave up 3 bases and J gave up 2 bases; unmatched junction bases: 7. The CDR3 extends over 18 amino acids. CDR3 sequence (DNA): TGCGCCAGCAGCTATGGGACAGGGGGGAGAGCTGGGGCCAACGTCCTGACTTTC. Translation: CASSYGTGGRAGANVLTF.

The chain couples TRBV28 to TRBJ2-1; 10 bases are shared with TRBD2. Germline V gene lookup returns CDR1 MDHEN and CDR2 SYDVKM. V shed 1 base and J 10 bases; nucleotides not matched to a gene: 7. CDR3 length: 15 amino acids. CDR3: CASSLSASGSYEQFF. Here the CDR3 DNA reads TGTGCCAGCAGTTTATCGGCTAGCGGGAGCTACGAGCAGTTCTTC.

This clonotype was detected only a few times. The chain joins TRBV2 to TRBJ1-6, with 8 positions matching TRBD1. With 6 bases clipped from V and 10 bases from J, the junction kept 8 bases outside the gene matches. This CDR3 has 14 residues. The V gene's germline CDR1 is SNHLY and CDR2 FYNNEI. In DNA form, the CDR3 reads TGTGCCAGCAGAGCAGGGGGCGCGCAGTCACCCCTCCACTTT. This encodes CASRAGGAQSPLHF.